This T cell receptor beta chain is from a study of cytotoxic CD8 clonotypes in ibrutinib-treated CLL. The study's findings and limits: Circulating CD8+ T-cell counts were tracked by baseline clonality, which exceeded that of age-matched healthy donors.

The CDR3 contains 13 residues. The germline V and J ends were trimmed by 3 bases and 5 bases, with 10 bases remaining between them. Germline lookup yields CDR1 SNHLY and CDR2 FYNNEI. For this clone: Its antigen is currently unknown.

Data came from immunoSEQ multiplex PCR; TCRdb stores just in-frame clones and leaves some out. The table includes about 300,000 clones, approximately 79% detected once. Sample: PBMCs, taken at disease progression, from a patient treated with ibrutinib. This chain joins TRBV2 and TRBJ1-2; D is undetermined. The receptor comes from a human donor with chronic lymphocytic leukemia. DNA of the CDR3: TGTGCCAGCAGTGACCGGGTCCATTATGGCTACACCTTC. It translates to CASSDRVHYGYTF.